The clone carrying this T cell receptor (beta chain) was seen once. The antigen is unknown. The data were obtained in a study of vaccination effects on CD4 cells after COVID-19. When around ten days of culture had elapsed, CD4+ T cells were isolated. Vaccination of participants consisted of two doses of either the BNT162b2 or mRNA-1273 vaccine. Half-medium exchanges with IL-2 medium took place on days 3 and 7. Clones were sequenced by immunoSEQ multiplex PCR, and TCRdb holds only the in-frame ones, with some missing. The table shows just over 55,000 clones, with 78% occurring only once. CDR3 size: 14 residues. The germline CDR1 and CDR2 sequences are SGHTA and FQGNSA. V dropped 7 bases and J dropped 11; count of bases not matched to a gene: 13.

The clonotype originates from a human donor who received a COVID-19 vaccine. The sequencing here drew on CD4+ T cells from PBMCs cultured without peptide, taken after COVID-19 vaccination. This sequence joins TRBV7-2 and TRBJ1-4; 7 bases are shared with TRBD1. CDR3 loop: CASTEEGARRKLFF. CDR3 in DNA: TGTGCCAGCACCGAGGAGGGGGCGCGTAGGAAACTGTTTTTT.